The 11 T cell receptor beta chains given below trace back to one sample, sequenced in a study of cytomegalovirus exposure and HLA in healthy donors. The PCR was carried out with 60 Vbeta primers and 13 Jbeta primers. The data were produced by immunoSEQ multiplex PCR, yet TCRdb's version contains in-frame clones alone and is incomplete. Of around 70,000 clones in the sample, more than 75% were seen once. Sequenced sample: PBMCs. These TCRs come from a male donor in good health and CMV-seropositive.

J is TRBJ2-1 and V is TRBV7-7; TRBD1 matches at 10 bases. CDR3 length: 16 amino acids. The germline V gene encodes CDR1 SSHAT and CDR2 FNYEAQ (reference sequence). The V gene end was trimmed by 4 bases and the J gene end by 2 bases; junction bases not matched to a gene: 5. CDR3 residues: CASSSRQGATYNEQFF. In DNA form, the CDR3 reads TGTGCCAGCAGCTCGCGACAGGGGGCCACCTACAATGAGCAGTTCTTC.

The chain combines TRBV15 with TRBJ2-1, with D perhaps matching TRBD2 (5 bases). The CDR3 runs 13 residues. V lost 6 bases to trimming and J lost 2 bases, with 8 bases between them. CDR1 and CDR2 from the germline V gene are LNHNV and YYDKDF (reference sequence). The CDR3 region is CATSRGTYNEQFF. The CDR3 DNA reads as TGTGCCACCAGTCGGGGAACCTACAATGAGCAGTTCTTC.

This clone was detected a few times. The chain joins TRBV5-5 to TRBJ1-6; D call uncertain. CDR1 is SGHKS and CDR2 is YYEKEE in the germline V gene (reference sequence). V lost 4 bases and J 0 bases, leaving 11 bases between the germline ends. There are 16 residues in the CDR3. The CDR3 spells CASSLRGNSYNSPLHF. CDR3 sequence (DNA): TGTGCCAGCAGCCTGCGGGGTAACTCCTATAATTCACCCCTCCACTTT.

CDR3 amino acids: CASSQDAGTDTQYF. The CDR3 DNA follows: TGCGCCAGCAGCCAAGATGCGGGCACAGATACGCAGTATTTT. The chain joins TRBV4-3 to TRBJ2-3; D gene uncertain. The CDR3 sequence is 14 residues long. V dropped 0 bases and J dropped 1 base, with 5 bases sitting between them. Germline V gene sequence: CDR1 LGHNA, CDR2 YSLEER.

This clone appeared a single time. The V call is TRBV29-1, the J call TRBJ1-1; unclear D gene. This CDR3 is built from 14 residues. With 6 bases removed from V and 0 bases from J, the gap between germline ends came to 14 bases. Looked up from germline, CDR1 is SQVTM and CDR2 is ANQGSEA. The CDR3 sequence is CSVDPGGMNTEAFF. The CDR3 DNA reads as TGCAGCGTCGATCCAGGCGGGATGAACACTGAAGCTTTCTTT.

The V call is TRBV18, the J call TRBJ1-1; the D is unclear. This CDR3 comprises 14 residues. Germline-derived CDR1 and CDR2 are KGHSH and LQKENI. Trimming left V 6 bases short and J 1 base short, with 12 bases between. DNA of the CDR3: TGTGCCAGCTCCTTTGACTTGGGGAACACTGAAGCTTTCTTT. Translation gives CASSFDLGNTEAFF.

The chain links TRBV6-5 to TRBJ1-1; 7 bases are a match to TRBD1. The CDR3 extends over 15 amino acids. CDR1 is MNHEY, CDR2 SVGAGI, per germline. J lost 0 bases, V lost 10 bases, and 11 bases had no gene match. The DNA for the CDR3 is TGTGCCACCAAAGCGGACAGGCTCATGAACACTGAAGCTTTCTTT. This translates into CATKADRLMNTEAFF.

CDR3 in amino acids: CASSLGRYTKEQFF. The DNA of the CDR3 is TGTGCCAGCAGCTTAGGGAGGTACACGAAAGAGCAGTTCTTC. The chain links TRBV7-2 to TRBJ2-1; D is possibly TRBD2 (5 bases). V was pared by 1 base and J by 10 bases, with 14 bases between. CDR1 and CDR2 from the germline V gene are SGHTA and FQGNSA. CDR3 length: 14 amino acids.

V gene TRBV7-2 combines with J gene TRBJ1-2; D gene ambiguous. V was pared by 2 bases and J by 8 bases, with 12 bases between. The germline V gene has CDR1 SGHTA and CDR2 FQGNSA. CDR3 length: 13 residues. CDR3 in amino acids: CASSLTSSRGYTF. CDR3 DNA: TGTGCCAGCAGCTTAACCTCCTCTAGGGGCTACACCTTC.

The genes are TRBV4-2 and TRBJ2-2, with 12 bases lining up with TRBD2. Trimming at V came to 4 bases and at J to 0 bases, leaving 6 bases not matched to a gene. CDR1 and CDR2 from the germline V gene are LGHNA and YNFKEQ. The length of the CDR3 is 18 residues. The CDR3 loop is CASSRERTSGTNTGELFF. CDR3 bases: TGTGCCAGCAGCCGAGAGAGGACTAGCGGGACGAACACCGGGGAGCTGTTTTTT.

This clone was seen only once. The chain recombines TRBV18 with TRBJ2-1, with D possibly being TRBD2 (5 bases). The CDR3 totals 14 residues. V dropped 6 bases and J dropped 9 bases, with 18 bases sitting between them. The germline V gene encodes CDR1 KGHSH and CDR2 LQKENI. This CDR3 is CASSQGLANSEQFF. CDR3 nucleotides: TGTGCCAGCTCTCAAGGACTGGCTAATAGTGAGCAGTTCTTC.